These 28 T cell receptor beta chains share one sample of origin, sequenced in a study of patients and donors after allogeneic stem cell transplantation. TCRdb used MiXCR to reprocess the RT-PCR reads, holding one entry per CDR3 protein. The sample comprises around 150,000 distinct CDR3 sequences, approximately 30% of which are singletons, and approximately 3.5% rests with the top ten. The sample consisted of blood, either unsorted or a sorted T cell fraction (not recorded which). These receptors were collected from a human donor who was either an allogeneic HSCT recipient or a stem cell or donor lymphocyte infusion donor (not recorded which). It is not recorded whose cells these are; they may come from a transplant donor.

The chain recombines TRBV6-2 or TRBV6-3 with TRBJ1-6, with D uncertain. Trimming shortened V by 7 bases and J by 0 bases, and 7 bases separated the two germline ends. Looked up from germline, CDR1 is MNHEY and CDR2 is SVGEGT. This CDR3 is 14 amino acids long. In DNA form, the CDR3 reads TGTGCCAGCAACCGAGGCTCCTATAATTCACCCCTCCACTTT. Translated, it gives CASNRGSYNSPLHF.

This clonotype was seen a handful of times. The gene calls are TRBV6-2 or TRBV6-3 and TRBJ1-5, with D possibly being TRBD1 (5 bases). V lost 7 bases to trimming and J lost 5 bases, with 12 bases between them. This CDR3 spans 13 amino acids. In germline, CDR1 is MNHEY, CDR2 SVGEGT. As DNA, the CDR3 is TGTGCCAGCACCTCACGAGGGGATCAGCCCCAGCATTTT. Protein product: CASTSRGDQPQHF.

The rearrangement joins TRBV28 to TRBJ2-4, with 10 bases aligning to TRBD2. The CDR3 runs 16 residues. Germline assignment: CDR1 MDHEN and CDR2 SYDVKM. J lost 8 bases, V lost 3 bases, and 10 bases had no gene match. CDR3 sequence: CASSFQREGQGDIQYF. In nucleotides, the CDR3 is TGTGCCAGCAGTTTCCAGCGGGAGGGCCAAGGGGACATTCAGTACTTC.

V gene TRBV7-2 combines with J gene TRBJ2-3, with D maybe TRBD2 (5 bases). This CDR3 has 15 residues. Germline loops: CDR1 SGHTA, CDR2 FQGNSA. V lost 3 bases and J lost 1, with 11 bases in between. CDR3 amino acids: CASSFRGYRTDTQYF. CDR3 DNA: TGTGCCAGCAGCTTCCGGGGTTATCGCACAGATACGCAGTATTTT.

This clonotype was detected only a few times. This chain connects TRBV6-5 to TRBJ2-7; TRBD2 is a possible D gene (6 bases). The ends were cut back, 2 bases at V and 2 bases at J, with 16 bases in the middle. CDR1 and CDR2 from the germline V gene are MNHEY and SVGAGI. This CDR3 has 16 amino acids. CDR3: CASSYGSRGSTYEQYF. For the CDR3, the DNA is TGTGCCAGCAGTTACGGATCCCGGGGGAGCACCTACGAGCAGTACTTC.

This clonotype was found many times. The rearrangement joins TRBV10-3 to TRBJ1-1; D is perhaps TRBD1 (6 bases). V lost 10 bases and J 4 bases, leaving 10 bases between the germline ends. Germline CDR1 ENHRY, CDR2 SYGVKD. CDR3 length equals 11 residues. The CDR3 sequence is CATDRITEAFF. For the CDR3, the DNA is TGTGCCACCGACAGGATCACTGAAGCTTTCTTT.

This clonotype has a count of ten or more. The gene calls are TRBV5-1 and TRBJ2-6; D unclear. Trimming pared 1 base from V and 1 base from J, leaving 3 bases between. The length of the CDR3 is 14 residues. Germline assignment: CDR1 SGHRS and CDR2 YFSETQ. CDR3 region: CASSLMSGANVLTF. CDR3 bases: TGCGCCAGCAGCTTGATGTCTGGGGCCAACGTCCTGACTTTC.

This clonotype was observed a handful of times. V and J are TRBV7-3 and TRBJ2-3; possibly TRBD1 for D (6 bases). The germline V gene has CDR1 SGHTA and CDR2 FQGTGA. Trimming pared 5 bases from V and 8 bases from J, leaving 14 bases between. The CDR3 is 13 amino acids. CDR3 sequence reads: CASSPQGPITQYF. The CDR3 region has the DNA TGTGCCAGCAGCCCACAGGGTCCAATTACGCAGTATTTT.

This clonotype was seen only a few times. The gene calls are TRBV25-1 and TRBJ1-6, with 8 nucleotides matching TRBD1. CDR3 length equals 14 residues. Trimming cost V 5 bases and J 5 bases; bases outside gene matches: 2. Germline V gene sequence: CDR1 MGHDK, CDR2 SYGVNS. The CDR3 loop is CASSQGADNSPLHF. The CDR3, as DNA: TGTGCCAGCAGTCAGGGGGCCGATAATTCACCCCTCCACTTT.

The V and J genes are TRBV29-1 and TRBJ2-3; D unresolved. V was cut by 2 bases and J by 3 bases, with 9 bases left in between. The germline CDR1 and CDR2 sequences are SQVTM and ANQGSEA. This CDR3 spans 13 amino acids. The DNA of the CDR3 is TGCAGCGTTGAATGGCAGCTGACAGATACGCAGTATTTT. It codes for CSVEWQLTDTQYF.

The DNA of the CDR3 is TGTGCCAGCAGTGTTAGCGGACCTGCCTACGAGCAGTACTTC. Its translation: CASSVSGPAYEQYF. V gene TRBV2 combines with J gene TRBJ2-7; weak D call: TRBD2 (6 bases). The V end was cut by 4 bases, the J end by 2 bases, with 12 bases between. Germline CDR1 SNHLY, CDR2 FYNNEI. This CDR3 spans 14 amino acids. Together with reference TRBV2 and TRBJ2-7, the CDR3 gives the full variable domain: EPEVTQTPSHQVTQMGQEVILRCVPISNHLYFYWYRQILGQKVEFLVSFYNNEISEKSEIFDDQFSVERPDGSNFTLKIRSTKLEDSAMYFCASSVSGPAYEQYFGPGTRLTVT.

This clonotype was seen a handful of times. This chain connects TRBV29-1 to TRBJ2-7; tentatively, D is TRBD2 (6 bases). Per the germline V gene, CDR1 is SQVTM and CDR2 is ANQGSEA. V was clipped by 6 bases and J by 7 bases, with 22 bases between them. The CDR3 has 14 residues. The CDR3 protein is CSVMKGLITGEQYF. CDR3 bases: TGCAGCGTGATGAAGGGACTCATAACGGGGGAGCAGTACTTC.

The chain is built from TRBV5-4 and TRBJ2-3; unclear D gene. Trimming pared 1 base from V and 2 bases from J, leaving 11 bases between. Germline CDR1 is SGHNT and CDR2 is YYREEE (reference sequence). The CDR3 has 15 amino acids. The chain's CDR3 is CASSLIGVLTDTQYF. CDR3 bases: TGTGCCAGCAGCTTGATTGGCGTCCTCACAGATACGCAGTATTTT.

This clonotype was detected a few times. The V and J genes are TRBV10-3 and TRBJ2-1, with TRBD2 matching over 8 bases. In germline, CDR1 is ENHRY, CDR2 SYGVKD. The V segment lost 7 bases and the J segment 6 bases; nucleotides outside the gene matches: 8. There are 14 residues in the CDR3. In DNA form, the CDR3 reads TGTGCCATCACGCCAGGGACTAGGGGCAATGAGCAGTTCTTC. Its translation is CAITPGTRGNEQFF.

This clonotype was picked up a small number of times. The chain recombines TRBV20-1 with TRBJ2-1; 11 bases fit TRBD2. Per germline, CDR1 DFQATT and CDR2 SNEGSKA (reference sequence). This CDR3 region has 15 residues. Trimming at V came to 4 bases and at J to 5 bases, leaving 7 bases not matched to a gene. The CDR3 spells CSATSGTSGDNEQFF. Here the CDR3 DNA reads TGCAGTGCTACTTCCGGGACTAGCGGAGACAATGAGCAGTTCTTC.

The chain joins TRBV12-3 or TRBV12-4 to TRBJ2-7; D not certain. The CDR3 totals 14 residues. The ends were cut back, 3 bases at V and 4 bases at J, with 13 bases in the middle. CDR3 in amino acids: CASSFFRLPYEQYF. CDR3 bases: TGTGCCAGCAGTTTTTTCAGGCTCCCTTACGAGCAGTACTTC.

This clonotype was counted a few times. The chain carries TRBV20-1 and TRBJ2-7; the match to TRBD2 covers 7 bases. This CDR3 region has 14 residues. Trimming removed 6 bases from V and 3 bases from J; junction bases left unmatched: 11. Per germline, CDR1 DFQATT and CDR2 SNEGSKA (reference sequence). For the CDR3, the DNA is TGCAGTGCCCCTAAAAGCGGGACGTTCTACGAGCAGTACTTC. Its translation is CSAPKSGTFYEQYF.

This clonotype was counted a few times. The V gene is TRBV5-1, the J gene TRBJ2-3; D may correspond to TRBD1 or TRBD2 (5 bases each). Germline V gene sequence: CDR1 SGHRS, CDR2 YFSETQ. The CDR3 loop spans 14 amino acids. The V and J ends lost 4 bases and 7 bases respectively, with 16 bases between them. The DNA of the CDR3 is TGCGCCAGCAGCCCAGGGACCGCCAAAAATACGCAGTATTTT. Amino acid sequence: CASSPGTAKNTQYF.

This clonotype occurred a few times. CDR3 bases: TGTGCCACCAGCAGAGATCTCGGGACCGCTCAGCCCCAGCATTTT. Residues: CATSRDLGTAQPQHF. The chain couples TRBV15 to TRBJ1-5; TRBD1 is a possible D gene (5 bases). Trimming cost V 0 bases and J 6 bases, with 12 bases left between them. The CDR3 is made up of 15 amino acids. The germline V gene encodes CDR1 LNHNV and CDR2 YYDKDF (reference sequence).

This clonotype has a handful of counts. The rearrangement links TRBV6-5 to TRBJ2-1; TRBD2 might be the D (5 bases). Deletions cut 6 bases from V and 1 base from J, with 13 bases between. CDR1 and CDR2 (germline): MNHEY, SVGAGI. The CDR3 totals 15 residues. CDR3 bases: TGTGCCAGCAGGACGGTAGCGACTTCCTACAATGAGCAGTTCTTC. This translates into CASRTVATSYNEQFF.

The chain employs TRBV20-1 and TRBJ2-3; TRBD2 aligns across 10 bases. J gave up 5 bases and V 2 bases, and 7 bases lay outside the gene matches. Germline lookup yields CDR1 DFQATT and CDR2 SNEGSKA (reference sequence). This CDR3 is 15 amino acids long. In DNA, the CDR3 is TGCAGTGCTAGAAGTCTAGCGGGAGAAGTAGATACGCAGTATTTT. This gives the protein CSARSLAGEVDTQYF.

This clonotype was seen a few times. The chain recombines TRBV6-5 with TRBJ2-2; D is possibly TRBD1 (6 bases). This CDR3 spans 17 amino acids. Germline V gene data show CDR1 as MNHEY and CDR2 as SVGAGI. The V gene lost 0 bases and the J gene lost 3 bases, with 14 bases spanning the gap. CDR3 protein: CASSYSMGRGYTGELFF. The DNA of the CDR3 is TGTGCCAGCAGTTACTCGATGGGCAGGGGATACACCGGGGAGCTGTTTTTT.

V gene TRBV4-3 combines with J gene TRBJ2-5; the match to TRBD2 covers 8 bases. After removal of 0 bases from V and 7 bases from J, the junction contained 4 bases not matched to a gene. The length of the CDR3 is 14 residues. Germline assignment: CDR1 LGHNA and CDR2 YSLEER. CDR3 in amino acids: CASSQDRGGWTQYF. DNA for the CDR3: TGCGCCAGCAGCCAAGATCGGGGGGGGTGGACCCAGTACTTC.

This chain links TRBV20-1 with TRBJ2-7; D is possibly TRBD1 or TRBD2 (5 bases each). The CDR3 runs to 13 residues. Deletions cut 5 bases from V and 0 bases from J, with 11 bases between. Germline V gene lookup returns CDR1 DFQATT and CDR2 SNEGSKA (reference sequence). The CDR3 bases are TGCAGTGCTTTCCGGGACCCCTCCTACGAGCAGTACTTC. Its protein product is CSAFRDPSYEQYF.

The chain couples TRBV3-1 to TRBJ2-2; D is unclear. Germline-derived CDR1 and CDR2 are LGHDT and YNNKEL (reference sequence). This CDR3 is built from 13 residues. Trimming removed 4 bases from V and 4 bases from J, with 7 bases in between. In nucleotides, the CDR3 is TGTGCCAGCAGCCCCCACCCCACCGGGGAGCTGTTTTTT. As protein: CASSPHPTGELFF.

Only a few counts were recorded for this clonotype. The V and J genes are TRBV29-1 and TRBJ2-5; possibly TRBD1 or TRBD2 for D (5 bases each). The CDR3 runs to 13 residues. V lost 1 base and J lost 4, with 10 bases in between. Germline lookup yields CDR1 SQVTM and CDR2 ANQGSEA. CDR3 loop: CSVEGGELETQYF. For the CDR3, the DNA is TGCAGCGTTGAAGGAGGGGAGTTAGAGACCCAGTACTTC.

This clonotype was counted at least ten times. The chain joins TRBV12-3 or TRBV12-4 to TRBJ1-5; 9 nucleotides agree with TRBD1. V was pared by 1 base and J by 11 bases, with 12 bases of the junction left unmatched. This CDR3 has 16 amino acids. The CDR3 loop reads CASSLVGTGSYQAQHF. For the CDR3, the DNA is TGTGCCAGCAGTTTAGTGGGGACAGGGAGTTACCAGGCCCAGCATTTT.

This chain uses TRBV4-2 with TRBJ2-1, with 9 bases fitting TRBD2. The germline V gene has CDR1 LGHNA and CDR2 YNFKEQ. With 0 bases clipped from V and 4 bases from J, the junction kept 7 bases outside the gene matches. This CDR3 region has 17 residues. The CDR3 nucleotides are TGTGCCAGCAGCCAAGATACCCTAGCGGGGACGTACAATGAGCAGTTCTTC. Translated, it gives CASSQDTLAGTYNEQFF.